This T cell receptor beta chain was sequenced during a study of early T cells in non-severe SARS-CoV-2 infection. Turning to the study itself: Unpaired chains resulted from sequencing bulk RNA of unsorted whole blood.

As part of library construction, unique molecular identifiers were attached to individual cDNA molecules. TCRdb re-called the 5' RACE reads through MiXCR, storing one row per CDR3 protein. Of about 83,000 distinct CDR3 sequences in the sample, about 10% are singletons; the top ten hold around 7.5%. Comment on this clonotype: The target antigen is unknown.

J gave up 6 bases and V 2 bases, and 9 bases lay outside the gene matches. CDR3 length: 15 residues. Germline V gene data show CDR1 as SGHAT and CDR2 as FQNNGV. Regarding the study as a whole: Matches to VDJdb favored anti-spike CD8 responses and missed private and CD4 specificities.

Specimen: whole blood, collected at baseline. The source is an adult who was a healthcare worker with PCR-confirmed SARS-CoV-2 infection or an uninfected control (not recorded which). The chain uses TRBV11-2 and TRBJ2-5; TRBD2 aligns across 7 bases. The CDR3 reads CASSLFWEGPQTQYF. The CDR3 region has the DNA TGTGCCAGCAGCTTATTTTGGGAGGGGCCGCAGACCCAGTACTTC.